These 8 T cell receptor beta chains share one sample of origin, sequenced in a study of T cell responses to AZD1222 COVID-19 vaccine. Sequencing was performed with immunoSEQ multiplex PCR; in TCRdb, only in-frame clones are kept and a portion is missing. The data contain about 93,000 clones, roughly 90% of them singletons. The starting material was peripheral blood, obtained on day 0 of MenACWY control vaccination. The receptors derive from an adult in good health.

The chain carries TRBV6-5 and TRBJ1-6; D is unclear. The CDR3 sequence is 16 residues long. Germline V gene lookup returns CDR1 MNHEY and CDR2 SVGAGI. Trimming took 0 bases from V and 10 from J, leaving 16 bases between them. The CDR3: CASSYSPPRHGSPLHF. As DNA, the CDR3 is TGTGCCAGCAGTTACTCGCCGCCTAGGCACGGGTCACCCCTCCACTTT.

The chain is built from TRBV9 and TRBJ2-1; a weak D match, TRBD2 (6 bases). V gave up 4 bases and J gave up 0 bases, with 17 bases separating them. The CDR3 is made up of 17 amino acids. Looked up from germline, CDR1 is SGDLS and CDR2 is YYNGEE. CDR3 DNA: TGTGCCAGCAGCCCCGCCATATGGGGAGGCTCCTACAATGAGCAGTTCTTC. This translates into CASSPAIWGGSYNEQFF. Full variable domain (remainder filled in from reference TRBV9 and TRBJ2-1): DSGVTQTPKHLITATGQRVTLRCSPRSGDLSVYWYQQSLDQGLQFLIQYYNGEERAKGNILERFSAQQFPDLHSELNLSSLELGDSALYFCASSPAIWGGSYNEQFFGPGTRLTVL.

The rearrangement uses TRBV28 and TRBJ1-4; D not resolved. CDR1 and CDR2 (germline): MDHEN, SYDVKM. The CDR3 spans 14 residues. Trimming left V 9 bases short and J 3 bases short, with 14 bases between. CDR3 sequence reads: CASFDASPNEKLFF. The DNA of the CDR3 is TGTGCCAGTTTTGATGCAAGTCCTAATGAAAAACTGTTTTTT.

The chain combines TRBV19 with TRBJ2-1, with 7 bases fitting TRBD1. The germline gives CDR1 LNHDA, CDR2 SQIVND (reference sequence). V lost 1 base and J lost 4; bases outside the gene matches: 4. The CDR3 has 15 residues. CDR3 region: CASSIGRGNYNEQFF. The DNA for the CDR3 is TGTGCCAGTAGTATAGGCAGGGGGAATTACAATGAGCAGTTCTTC. The variable domain in full, with the rest retrieved from reference TRBV19 and TRBJ2-1, is DGGITQSPKYLFRKEGQNVTLSCEQNLNHDAMYWYRQDPGQGLRLIYYSQIVNDFQKGDIAEGYSVSREKKESFPLTVTSAQKNPTAFYLCASSIGRGNYNEQFFGPGTRLTVL.

CDR3 sequence (DNA): TGCGCCAGCAGGGTCGGCGGGGGGAATGAGCAGTTCTTC. This sequence encodes CASRVGGGNEQFF. V gene TRBV5-1 combines with J gene TRBJ2-1; 8 bases map to TRBD2. With V trimmed by 5 bases and J by 7 bases, 5 bases remained unmatched. CDR1 and CDR2 from the germline V gene are SGHRS and YFSETQ. This CDR3 has 13 amino acids.

This chain links TRBV10-3 with TRBJ2-6; D unresolved. The V end lost 3 bases, the J end lost 0 bases, and 12 bases lay between the germline ends. Germline assignment: CDR1 ENHRY and CDR2 SYGVKD. CDR3 length: 17 amino acids. Here the CDR3 reads CAISDDPSSSGANVLTF. The CDR3 nucleotides read TGTGCCATCAGTGATGACCCCTCCAGCTCTGGGGCCAACGTCCTGACTTTC.

The V gene is TRBV28, the J gene TRBJ2-5; 9 bases are shared with TRBD1. The germline V gene encodes CDR1 MDHEN and CDR2 SYDVKM. The CDR3 runs 14 residues. V was clipped by 4 bases and J by 5 bases; unmatched bases: 5. CDR3 sequence (DNA): TGTGCCAGCAGTTCCGGACAGGGGATTGAGACCCAGTACTTC. Translation gives CASSSGQGIETQYF.

V usage is TRBV6-5 and J usage is TRBJ2-2; 8 bases fit TRBD2. Germline CDR1 is MNHEY and CDR2 is SVGAGI. The CDR3 consists of 14 residues. The V gene end was trimmed by 6 bases and the J gene end by 7 bases; junction bases not matched to a gene: 7. CDR3: CASRQGGGNGELFF. CDR3 sequence (DNA): TGTGCCAGCAGGCAGGGCGGGGGGAACGGGGAGCTGTTTTTT.